This TCR beta chain was sequenced in a study of blood T cell repertoires in COVID-19. In the original analysis: For nucleated cells, counts were estimated from reference gene primer amplification. TCRdb's copy holds only in-frame clones and misses some; the assay was immunoSEQ multiplex PCR. D and trimming come from the DNA, and the V and J calls and clone size come from that table. The sample has 200,000 to 250,000 clones, 80% to 90% seen once; the top ten hold roughly 13%. Germline V gives CDR1 SEHNR, CDR2 FQNEAQ (reference sequence). The CDR3 totals 16 residues. Trimming took 3 bases from V and 3 from J; bases not matched to a gene: 6.

The material sequenced was peripheral blood. The source of this sequence is a human donor in a cohort sampled during active COVID-19. This chain links TRBV7-9 with TRBJ2-3; 10 positions agree with TRBD2. The CDR3 DNA sequence: TGTGCCAGCAGCTTTTTAGCGGGGGGACCGACAGATACGCAGTATTTT. This translates into CASSFLAGGPTDTQYF.